A single sample gave rise to the 23 T cell receptor beta chains below, sequenced in a study of technical replicates of blood from several donors. The assay was immunoSEQ multiplex PCR, and TCRdb's table has in-frame clones only and misses some. The sample lists more than 65,000 clones, about 93% seen once, with about 0.26% in the top ten. Specimen: T cells isolated from PBMCs. The receptors derive from a human donor in good health.

The CDR3 region is CSVYTSVSYEQYF. The CDR3 DNA sequence: TGCAGCGTTTATACTAGCGTCTCCTACGAGCAGTACTTC. The rearrangement links TRBV29-1 to TRBJ2-7; 7 bases line up with TRBD2. Germline CDR1 SQVTM, CDR2 ANQGSEA. This CDR3 contains 13 residues. Trimming at V came to 5 bases and at J to 0 bases, leaving 4 bases not matched to a gene.

J is TRBJ1-4 and V is TRBV19; tentatively, D is TRBD1 (5 bases). Deletions cut 5 bases from V and 1 base from J, with 11 bases between. Germline CDR1 and CDR2: LNHDA and SQIVND (reference sequence). The CDR3 spans 15 residues. The CDR3 DNA follows: TGTGCCAGTAGTCACCAGGGCCAAACTAATGAAAAACTGTTTTTT. It encodes CASSHQGQTNEKLFF.

This chain uses TRBV15 with TRBJ1-1; D uncertain. The CDR3 is 12 residues long. CDR1 is LNHNV, CDR2 YYDKDF, per germline (reference sequence). The V and J ends lost 5 bases and 10 bases respectively, with 14 bases between them. The CDR3 DNA is TGTGCCACCAGCCCTTCTGGGAGGCCAGCTTTCTTT. Encoded protein: CATSPSGRPAFF.

The chain employs TRBV27 and TRBJ1-5; TRBD1 aligns across 7 bases. The V segment lost 5 bases and the J segment 4 bases; nucleotides outside the gene matches: 5. Germline loops: CDR1 MNHEY, CDR2 SMNVEV (reference sequence). This CDR3 is 14 amino acids long. The CDR3: CASSTGVWNQPQHF. In DNA, the CDR3 is TGTGCCAGCAGTACAGGGGTATGGAATCAGCCCCAGCATTTT.

V and J are TRBV6-6 and TRBJ1-6, with TRBD1 as a possible D gene (6 bases). Germline V lookup: CDR1 MNHNY, CDR2 SVGAGI (reference sequence). Trimming removed 6 bases at V and 8 bases at J, with 20 bases between. The CDR3 is made up of 16 amino acids. CDR3: CASRYRLQGKDSPLHF. The CDR3 region has the DNA TGTGCCAGCAGATACCGTCTACAGGGTAAAGATTCACCCCTCCACTTT.

The chain has TRBV4-1 and TRBJ2-7, with a possible D match to TRBD1 (6 bases). V was cut by 2 bases and J by 3 bases, with 14 bases left in between. The germline V gene has CDR1 MGHRA and CDR2 YSYEKL. The CDR3 has 15 residues. CDR3 coding DNA: TGCGCCAGCAGCCAAACTTCAGGGGACGACTACGAGCAGTACTTC. Translation: CASSQTSGDDYEQYF.

This rearrangement joins TRBV6-5 to TRBJ1-5, with D possibly TRBD1 on 6 matching bases. The CDR3 has 13 residues. CDR1 and CDR2 from the germline V gene are MNHEY and SVGAGI. V was trimmed by 6 bases and J by 6 bases, leaving 12 bases between them. CDR3: CASSPRGSQPQHF. The CDR3 DNA sequence: TGTGCCAGCAGCCCCAGGGGTAGTCAGCCCCAGCATTTT.

The chain joins TRBV6-5 to TRBJ1-5; D gene unclear. Trimming shortened V by 2 bases and J by 2 bases, and 7 bases separated the two germline ends. Germline V gives CDR1 MNHEY, CDR2 SVGAGI. The CDR3 spans 14 residues. CDR3 region: CASSYREGNQPQHF. The CDR3, as DNA: TGTGCCAGCAGTTACAGGGAGGGCAATCAGCCCCAGCATTTT.

This rearrangement joins TRBV4-2 to TRBJ2-2; 9 bases match TRBD2. Losses at the gene ends were 2 bases for V and 1 base for J; bases not matched to a gene: 2. The CDR3 covers 16 residues. Germline V gene sequence: CDR1 LGHNA, CDR2 YNFKEQ. In DNA, the CDR3 is TGTGCCAGCAGCCAACATAGCGGGAGGAACACCGGGGAGCTGTTTTTT. Encoded protein: CASSQHSGRNTGELFF.

This clone was detected only once. V is TRBV5-1 and J is TRBJ2-1; D ambiguous. Germline CDR1 and CDR2: SGHRS and YFSETQ. The CDR3 totals 16 residues. With 0 bases removed from V and 0 bases from J, the gap between germline ends came to 10 bases. The CDR3: CASSLAYLTSYNEQFF. Written as DNA, the CDR3 is TGCGCCAGCAGCTTGGCCTATCTCACCTCCTACAATGAGCAGTTCTTC.

The genes are TRBV5-1 and TRBJ2-5; the match to TRBD1 covers 8 bases. The CDR3 contains 14 residues. V trimming: 2 bases; J trimming: 4 bases; junction bases outside the gene matches: 4. CDR1 SGHRS and CDR2 YFSETQ come from the germline V gene. CDR3 bases: TGCGCCAGCAGCTTTACAGGGGGACGAGAGACCCAGTACTTC. It yields the protein CASSFTGGRETQYF.

The chain has TRBV2 and TRBJ2-7; maybe TRBD1 (5 bases). V lost 2 bases and J 2 bases, leaving 10 bases between the germline ends. The CDR3 extends over 14 amino acids. The V gene's germline CDR1 is SNHLY and CDR2 FYNNEI. The CDR3 sequence: CASSEQGTTYEQYF. The CDR3 DNA follows: TGTGCCAGCAGTGAACAGGGTACCACCTACGAGCAGTACTTC. Full variable domain (rest looked up from reference TRBV2 and TRBJ2-7): EPEVTQTPSHQVTQMGQEVILRCVPISNHLYFYWYRQILGQKVEFLVSFYNNEISEKSEIFDDQFSVERPDGSNFTLKIRSTKLEDSAMYFCASSEQGTTYEQYFGPGTRLTVT.

Only one count was recorded for this clone. V and J are TRBV5-1 and TRBJ2-1; a possible D gene is TRBD1 (5 bases). CDR1 and CDR2 from the germline V gene are SGHRS and YFSETQ. Trimming left V 2 bases short and J 6 bases short, with 15 bases between. The CDR3 spans 15 residues. The CDR3 bases are TGCGCCAGCAGCTTTCCCCAGGGAACATTCAATGAGCAGTTCTTC. This sequence encodes CASSFPQGTFNEQFF.

The rearrangement uses TRBV9 and TRBJ2-7, with a possible D match to TRBD1 (8 bases). CDR1 SGDLS and CDR2 YYNGEE come from the germline V gene. The CDR3 has 16 amino acids. V gave up 0 bases and J gave up 5 bases, with 18 bases separating them. For the CDR3, the DNA is TGTGCCAGCAGCGTAGCTGGGGGGGGGACAGGTGACGAGCAGTACTTC. It codes for CASSVAGGGTGDEQYF.

The chain combines TRBV4-1 with TRBJ1-2; 7 bases are shared with TRBD1. The CDR3 is 15 residues long. Germline CDR1 is MGHRA and CDR2 is YSYEKL. The trim removed 1 base at V and 7 bases at J, leaving 9 bases unmatched. The CDR3 region has the DNA TGCGCCAGCAGCCAAGTCAGAAAGGGGGCGGTTGGCTACACCTTC. This codes for CASSQVRKGAVGYTF.

The rearrangement joins TRBV5-4 to TRBJ2-2, with D maybe TRBD2 (5 bases). Between the trimmed V and J ends, which lost 6 bases and 1 base, there was a span of 10 bases. The CDR3 spans 14 residues. Germline V gene data show CDR1 as SGHNT and CDR2 as YYREEE (reference sequence). As DNA, the CDR3 is TGTGCCAGCACCGGACGGGGGAACACCGGGGAGCTGTTTTTT. It yields the protein CASTGRGNTGELFF.

The rearrangement uses TRBV20-1 and TRBJ1-1; D gene ambiguous. V lost 4 bases and J 5 bases, leaving 8 bases between the germline ends. CDR1 is DFQATT and CDR2 is SNEGSKA in the germline V gene (reference sequence). The CDR3 consists of 11 residues. CDR3 residues: CSATLGTEAFF. CDR3 bases: TGCAGTGCTACCCTCGGGACTGAAGCTTTCTTT.

This clone occurred a few times. V gene TRBV27 combines with J gene TRBJ1-5, with a tentative D call TRBD1 (6 bases). The CDR3 is made up of 15 amino acids. The V end lost 6 bases, the J end lost 2 bases, and 14 bases lay between the germline ends. Germline CDR1 is MNHEY and CDR2 is SMNVEV (reference sequence). The CDR3 nucleotides are TGTGCCAGCAGCGTATGGGGGCTGGGCAATCAGCCCCAGCATTTT. Translated, it gives CASSVWGLGNQPQHF.

This clone has only a few counts. This rearrangement joins TRBV27 to TRBJ1-5; D possibly corresponds to TRBD1 (6 bases). Trimming removed 6 bases from V and 5 bases from J, with 14 bases in between. This CDR3 spans 14 amino acids. Per the germline V gene, CDR1 is MNHEY and CDR2 is SMNVEV (reference sequence). DNA of the CDR3: TGTGCCAGCAGCTTGGGGGGGCGGCATCAGCCCCAGCATTTT. It yields the protein CASSLGGRHQPQHF.

The chain has TRBV9 and TRBJ2-3; D might be TRBD2 (5 bases). The CDR3 covers 17 residues. CDR1 SGDLS and CDR2 YYNGEE come from the germline V gene. V was pared by 0 bases and J by 2 bases, with 16 bases between. The CDR3 loop reads CASSVAMASPLTDTQYF. The CDR3 nucleotides are TGTGCCAGCAGCGTAGCTATGGCTAGCCCCCTCACAGATACGCAGTATTTT.

The CDR3 reads CASSLGQVVTEAFF. CDR3 coding DNA: TGTGCCAGCAGCTTAGGGCAGGTCGTCACTGAAGCTTTCTTT. This chain connects TRBV7-9 to TRBJ1-1; D gene unclear. The V gene's germline CDR1 is SEHNR and CDR2 FQNEAQ (reference sequence). Trimming removed 1 base at V and 4 bases at J, with 10 bases between. This CDR3 has 14 amino acids.

The CDR3 is CAVAGQGRGNEQFF. In DNA form, the CDR3 reads TGTGCCGTGGCGGGACAGGGGAGGGGGAATGAGCAGTTCTTC. The chain is built from TRBV2 and TRBJ2-1; 10 bases map to TRBD1. Germline CDR1 and CDR2: SNHLY and FYNNEI. This CDR3 is built from 14 residues. The junction had 11 bases not matched to a gene; V was cut back by 11 bases and J by 7 bases.

The chain has TRBV30 and TRBJ2-5; D is undetermined. Trimming removed 2 bases at V and 5 bases at J, with 12 bases between. The CDR3 has 13 residues. Germline-derived CDR1 and CDR2 are GTSNPN and SVGIG (reference sequence). The CDR3, as DNA: TGTGCCTGGAGTCTTGGGCCACGGGAGACCCAGTACTTC. It yields the protein CAWSLGPRETQYF.